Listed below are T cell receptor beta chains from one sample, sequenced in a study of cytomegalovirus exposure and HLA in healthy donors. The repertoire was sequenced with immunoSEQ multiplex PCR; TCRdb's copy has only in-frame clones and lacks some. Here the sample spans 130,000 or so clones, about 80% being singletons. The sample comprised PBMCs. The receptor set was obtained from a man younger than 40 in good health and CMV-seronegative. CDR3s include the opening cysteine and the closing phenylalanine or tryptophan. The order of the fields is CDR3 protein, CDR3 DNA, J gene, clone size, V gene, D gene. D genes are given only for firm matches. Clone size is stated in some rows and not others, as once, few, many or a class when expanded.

CDR3aa: CASSSPSRRGRETQYF; CDR3nt: TGTGCCAGCAGCTCCCCCTCGAGGAGGGGGCGGGAGACCCAGTACTTC; j_gene: TRBJ2-5; abundance: .; v_gene: TRBV7-2; d_gene: .
CDR3aa: CASSLPGTKNSPLHF; CDR3nt: TGTGCCAGCAGCTTACCCGGGACAAAAAATTCACCCCTCCACTTT; j_gene: TRBJ1-6; abundance: .; v_gene: TRBV7-6; d_gene: .
CDR3aa: CASSLEHQGVNGYTF; CDR3nt: TGTGCCAGTAGTTTGGAACACCAGGGGGTGAATGGCTACACCTTC; j_gene: TRBJ1-2; abundance: .; v_gene: TRBV19; d_gene: TRBD1
CDR3aa: CASSLATSRLEKLFF; CDR3nt: TGTGCCAGCAGCTTAGCTACGAGCCGTCTTGAAAAACTGTTTTTT; j_gene: TRBJ1-4; abundance: .; v_gene: TRBV7-9; d_gene: .
CDR3aa: CASSHSTGDANYGYTF; CDR3nt: TGTGCCAGCAGCCACTCGACAGGGGATGCTAACTATGGCTACACCTTC; j_gene: TRBJ1-2; abundance: .; v_gene: TRBV4-2; d_gene: TRBD1
CDR3aa: CASSQNYGYTF; CDR3nt: TGTGCCAGCAGCCAGAACTATGGCTACACCTTC; j_gene: TRBJ1-2; abundance: .; v_gene: TRBV28; d_gene: .
CDR3aa: CASSPWTGTKETQYF; CDR3nt: TGTGCCAGCTCACCTTGGACAGGGACAAAAGAGACCCAGTACTTC; j_gene: TRBJ2-5; abundance: few; v_gene: TRBV18; d_gene: TRBD1
CDR3aa: CASSSIGGSGYGYTF; CDR3nt: TGTGCCAGCAGCTCTATCGGGGGGTCGGGCTATGGCTACACCTTC; j_gene: TRBJ1-2; abundance: .; v_gene: TRBV21-1; d_gene: .
CDR3aa: CASSPLGGGDHNSPLHF; CDR3nt: TGTGCCAGCTCACCCCTTGGCGGGGGCGATCATAATTCACCCCTCCACTTT; j_gene: TRBJ1-6; abundance: .; v_gene: TRBV18; d_gene: .
CDR3aa: CASRGDRRAPLHF; CDR3nt: TGTGCCAGCAGAGGGGACAGAAGAGCACCCCTCCACTTT; j_gene: TRBJ1-6; abundance: .; v_gene: TRBV21-1; d_gene: .
CDR3aa: CASSQDGTGVSYNEQFF; CDR3nt: TGCGCCAGCAGCCAAGATGGGACAGGGGTCTCCTACAATGAGCAGTTCTTC; j_gene: TRBJ2-1; abundance: .; v_gene: TRBV4-1; d_gene: TRBD1
CDR3aa: CASSFTDSQLTRSSYEQYF; CDR3nt: TGTGCCAGCAGTTTCACGGACAGCCAGCTGACCAGGAGCTCCTACGAGCAGTACTTC; j_gene: TRBJ2-7; abundance: .; v_gene: TRBV28; d_gene: .
CDR3aa: CSVVLGGGRLNTEAFF; CDR3nt: TGCAGCGTCGTCCTTGGGGGAGGCCGGTTGAACACTGAAGCTTTCTTT; j_gene: TRBJ1-1; abundance: once; v_gene: TRBV29-1; d_gene: .
CDR3aa: CASSQDQRVPYGYTF; CDR3nt: TGTGCCAGCAGCCAAGATCAGAGGGTCCCCTATGGCTACACCTTC; j_gene: TRBJ1-2; abundance: .; v_gene: TRBV4-2; d_gene: .
CDR3aa: CASSLLNWVGEATYGYTF; CDR3nt: TGTGCCAGCAGTTTATTAAACTGGGTCGGGGAGGCCACCTATGGCTACACCTTC; j_gene: TRBJ1-2; abundance: .; v_gene: TRBV28; d_gene: .
CDR3aa: CASSPGQTNYGYTF; CDR3nt: TGTGCCAGCAGTCCGGGACAGACAAACTATGGCTACACCTTC; j_gene: TRBJ1-2; abundance: .; v_gene: TRBV6-5; d_gene: TRBD1
CDR3aa: CASRPDRGRNYEQYF; CDR3nt: TGTGCCAGCAGACCGGACAGGGGGCGAAACTACGAGCAGTACTTC; j_gene: TRBJ2-7; abundance: .; v_gene: TRBV6-5; d_gene: TRBD1
CDR3aa: CASSLARGQDSPLHF; CDR3nt: TGCGCCAGCAGCTTGGCGCGGGGACAGGATTCACCCCTCCACTTT; j_gene: TRBJ1-6; abundance: once; v_gene: TRBV5-1; d_gene: TRBD1
CDR3aa: CASSSLTGGLYF; CDR3nt: TGTGCCAGCAGCTCGCTTACAGGGGGCCTGTACTTC; j_gene: TRBJ2-5; abundance: .; v_gene: TRBV7-8; d_gene: TRBD1
CDR3aa: CASTPLVGQSTEAFF; CDR3nt: TGTGCCAGTACCCCCTTAGTGGGGCAGAGCACTGAAGCTTTCTTT; j_gene: TRBJ1-1; abundance: .; v_gene: TRBV19; d_gene: .
CDR3aa: CASSLVAVEAGNTIYF; CDR3nt: TGTGCCAGCAGCTTGGTGGCGGTAGAAGCTGGAAACACCATATATTTT; j_gene: TRBJ1-3; abundance: .; v_gene: TRBV5-6; d_gene: .
CDR3aa: CASSLGEGVIEKLFF; CDR3nt: TGTGCCAGCAGTTTAGGGGAAGGGGTGATTGAAAAACTGTTTTTT; j_gene: TRBJ1-4; abundance: .; v_gene: TRBV27; d_gene: .
CDR3aa: CASSGGLYHRELFF; CDR3nt: TGTGCCAGCAGCGGGGGACTATACCACCGGGAGCTGTTTTTT; j_gene: TRBJ2-2; abundance: .; v_gene: TRBV9; d_gene: TRBD2
CDR3aa: CASSRDRGDGELFF; CDR3nt: TGCGCCAGCAGCCGGGACAGGGGTGACGGGGAGCTGTTTTTT; j_gene: TRBJ2-2; abundance: few; v_gene: TRBV5-1; d_gene: TRBD1
CDR3aa: CASSLILSGGGSTQFKNEQFF; CDR3nt: TGTGCCAGCAGCCTGATTTTAAGTGGCGGGGGGTCTACACAGTTTAAAAATGAGCAGTTCTTC; j_gene: TRBJ2-1; abundance: .; v_gene: TRBV4-2; d_gene: TRBD2
CDR3aa: CASSWRQTLNQPQHF; CDR3nt: TGTGCCAGCAGTTGGAGACAGACTCTAAATCAGCCCCAGCATTTT; j_gene: TRBJ1-5; abundance: few; v_gene: TRBV28; d_gene: .
CDR3aa: CASSSQEELGDTQYF; CDR3nt: TGTGCCAGCAGCTCTCAGGAAGAATTAGGAGATACGCAGTATTTT; j_gene: TRBJ2-3; abundance: .; v_gene: TRBV7-9; d_gene: .
CDR3aa: CASSQVLGQGGEDEKLFF; CDR3nt: TGTGCCAGCAGCCAAGTTCTGGGACAGGGCGGAGAGGATGAAAAACTGTTTTTT; j_gene: TRBJ1-4; abundance: few; v_gene: TRBV4-2; d_gene: TRBD1
CDR3aa: CASRPGGVGVRDTQYF; CDR3nt: TGTGCCAGCAGGCCTGGGGGGGTGGGAGTACGGGATACGCAGTATTTT; j_gene: TRBJ2-3; abundance: .; v_gene: TRBV5-4; d_gene: TRBD2
CDR3aa: CASRRQGLAGANVLTF; CDR3nt: TGTGCCAGTCGCCGACAGGGACTAGCTGGGGCCAACGTCCTGACTTTC; j_gene: TRBJ2-6; abundance: .; v_gene: TRBV19; d_gene: .
CDR3aa: CASSPLGGNTEAFF; CDR3nt: TGTGCCAGCAGTCCCCTCGGGGGGAACACTGAAGCTTTCTTT; j_gene: TRBJ1-1; abundance: .; v_gene: TRBV6-1; d_gene: .
CDR3aa: CASREAGGPGETQYF; CDR3nt: TGTGCCAGTAGGGAAGCGGGGGGGCCCGGAGAGACCCAGTACTTC; j_gene: TRBJ2-5; abundance: .; v_gene: TRBV19; d_gene: TRBD2
CDR3aa: CASSLLSTNEKLFF; CDR3nt: TGTGCCAGCAGCTTGCTTAGTACTAATGAAAAACTGTTTTTT; j_gene: TRBJ1-4; abundance: .; v_gene: TRBV5-6; d_gene: .
CDR3aa: CASSLEKATQYF; CDR3nt: TGTGCCAGCAGCTTGGAGAAGGCGACCCAGTACTTC; j_gene: TRBJ2-5; abundance: .; v_gene: TRBV7-2; d_gene: .
CDR3aa: CSSREGQTSQYF; CDR3nt: TGTTCCAGCAGGGAAGGACAGACCTCTCAGTATTTT; j_gene: TRBJ2-3; abundance: .; v_gene: TRBV7-9; d_gene: .
CDR3aa: CAQGQTQETQYF; CDR3nt: TGTGCCCAGGGACAGACACAAGAGACCCAGTACTTC; j_gene: TRBJ2-5; abundance: .; v_gene: TRBV30; d_gene: TRBD1
CDR3aa: CASSLRDRGNSPLHF; CDR3nt: TGTGCCAGCAGCTTGAGGGACAGGGGTAATTCACCCCTCCACTTT; j_gene: TRBJ1-6; abundance: .; v_gene: TRBV7-3; d_gene: TRBD1
CDR3aa: CASSYGQAPLHF; CDR3nt: TGTGCCAGCAGTTACGGGCAGGCACCCCTCCACTTT; j_gene: TRBJ1-6; abundance: .; v_gene: TRBV6-5; d_gene: .
CDR3aa: CASSPGQEVSNQPQHF; CDR3nt: TGTGCCAGCAGCCCGGGACAGGAGGTCAGCAATCAGCCCCAGCATTTT; j_gene: TRBJ1-5; abundance: .; v_gene: TRBV7-2; d_gene: TRBD1
CDR3aa: CASRDRQTGELFF; CDR3nt: TGTGCCAGCAGGGACAGACAGACCGGGGAGCTGTTTTTT; j_gene: TRBJ2-2; abundance: .; v_gene: TRBV6-4; d_gene: .
CDR3aa: CASSEQVSYEQYF; CDR3nt: TGTGCCAGTAGCGAACAGGTTTCCTACGAGCAGTACTTC; j_gene: TRBJ2-7; abundance: .; v_gene: TRBV19; d_gene: .
CDR3aa: CASSKNRGRDDNQPQHF; CDR3nt: TGTGCCAGCAGTAAGAACAGGGGGCGCGACGATAATCAGCCCCAGCATTTT; j_gene: TRBJ1-5; abundance: once; v_gene: TRBV27; d_gene: TRBD1
CDR3aa: CASSITGGDTQYF; CDR3nt: TGTGCCAGTAGTATAACCGGAGGAGATACGCAGTATTTT; j_gene: TRBJ2-3; abundance: few; v_gene: TRBV19; d_gene: .
CDR3aa: CAWSVGTGGGQPQHF; CDR3nt: TGTGCCTGGAGTGTGGGGACAGGGGGCGGTCAGCCCCAGCATTTT; j_gene: TRBJ1-5; abundance: .; v_gene: TRBV30; d_gene: TRBD1
CDR3aa: CASSLAGGVTGELFF; CDR3nt: TGTGCCAGCTCACTAGCGGGAGGCGTGACCGGGGAGCTGTTTTTT; j_gene: TRBJ2-2; abundance: .; v_gene: TRBV18; d_gene: TRBD2
CDR3aa: CASSLGQPQSPEDF; CDR3nt: TGCGCCAGCAGCTTGGGCCAACCCCAGAGCCCAGAGGACTTC; j_gene: TRBJ2-5; abundance: .; v_gene: TRBV5-1; d_gene: .
CDR3aa: CASSSAGGRNEQFF; CDR3nt: TGTGCCAGCAGCTCAGCAGGGGGTCGCAATGAGCAGTTCTTC; j_gene: TRBJ2-1; abundance: .; v_gene: TRBV11-2; d_gene: TRBD1
CDR3aa: CAWSVPGSGEQYF; CDR3nt: TGTGCCTGGAGTGTACCGGGTTCTGGCGAGCAGTACTTC; j_gene: TRBJ2-7; abundance: once; v_gene: TRBV30; d_gene: .
CDR3aa: CAWSYLTMNTEAFF; CDR3nt: TGTGCCTGGAGTTACCTCACTATGAACACTGAAGCTTTCTTT; j_gene: TRBJ1-1; abundance: .; v_gene: TRBV30; d_gene: .
CDR3aa: CASNPQGARGPQETQYF; CDR3nt: TGTGCCAGCAACCCGCAAGGGGCGCGGGGGCCCCAAGAGACCCAGTACTTC; j_gene: TRBJ2-5; abundance: .; v_gene: TRBV28; d_gene: .
CDR3aa: CASSLVGKAYNEQFF; CDR3nt: TGTGCCAGCAGCTTAGTCGGGAAAGCTTACAATGAGCAGTTCTTC; j_gene: TRBJ2-1; abundance: .; v_gene: TRBV7-9; d_gene: .
CDR3aa: CASSGTGTNYGYTF; CDR3nt: TGTGCCAGCAGTGGTACGGGTACAAACTATGGCTACACCTTC; j_gene: TRBJ1-2; abundance: once; v_gene: TRBV2; d_gene: .
CDR3aa: CASSSGPGTVEAFF; CDR3nt: TGTGCCAGCAGTTCCGGTCCAGGGACAGTTGAAGCTTTCTTT; j_gene: TRBJ1-1; abundance: .; v_gene: TRBV6-5; d_gene: TRBD1
CDR3aa: CAISGGTDTQYF; CDR3nt: TGTGCCATCAGTGGAGGCACAGATACGCAGTATTTT; j_gene: TRBJ2-3; abundance: .; v_gene: TRBV10-3; d_gene: .
CDR3aa: CASSIYQGDGGGYTF; CDR3nt: TGTGCCAGCTCGATTTACCAGGGGGATGGTGGAGGCTACACCTTC; j_gene: TRBJ1-2; abundance: .; v_gene: TRBV18; d_gene: TRBD1
CDR3aa: CASSLRGGNTGELFF; CDR3nt: TGTGCCAGCAGCTTGAGGGGGGGGAACACCGGGGAGCTGTTTTTT; j_gene: TRBJ2-2; abundance: .; v_gene: TRBV5-4; d_gene: .
CDR3aa: CASSKYGTPTNYGYTF; CDR3nt: TGCGCCAGCAGCAAATACGGGACACCAACTAACTATGGCTACACCTTC; j_gene: TRBJ1-2; abundance: .; v_gene: TRBV5-1; d_gene: .
CDR3aa: CASSLAQSTGELFF; CDR3nt: TGTGCCAGCAGCTTAGCACAATCCACCGGGGAGCTGTTTTTT; j_gene: TRBJ2-2; abundance: .; v_gene: TRBV11-2; d_gene: .
CDR3aa: CASSEYGGEQYF; CDR3nt: TGTGCCAGCAGTGAATACGGGGGCGAGCAGTACTTC; j_gene: TRBJ2-7; abundance: .; v_gene: TRBV25-1; d_gene: .
CDR3aa: CASILSRGNTEAFF; CDR3nt: TGTGCCAGCATCCTAAGCCGGGGGAACACTGAAGCTTTCTTT; j_gene: TRBJ1-1; abundance: .; v_gene: TRBV11-2; d_gene: .